The 22 T cell receptor beta chains listed next were all sequenced from one sample in a study of T cells in Graves' hyperthyroidism and ophthalmopathy. TCR beta CDR3 sequences were amplified from RNA transcripts. An initial round of RT-PCR targeting the TCR CDR3 relied on the HTBI primer set. In TCRdb, the multiplex PCR reads were re-called with MiXCR into one record per CDR3 protein. The sample holds 550,000 to 600,000 distinct CDR3 sequences, just over 45% seen once. Sequenced sample: peripheral blood or thyroid tissue (not recorded which). The receptors derive from an adult woman with Graves' disease, either hyperthyroidism or ophthalmopathy (not recorded which).

This clonotype was observed many times. The chain recombines TRBV2 with TRBJ1-5, with D hard to call. The CDR3 has 14 residues. Per germline, CDR1 SNHLY and CDR2 FYNNEI. Trimming removed 2 bases at V and 5 bases at J, with 10 bases between. The CDR3 protein is CASSERTAYQPQHF. CDR3 nucleotides: TGTGCCAGCAGTGAACGGACGGCCTATCAGCCCCAGCATTTT. The variable domain in full, with the rest retrieved from reference TRBV2 and TRBJ1-5, is EPEVTQTPSHQVTQMGQEVILRCVPISNHLYFYWYRQILGQKVEFLVSFYNNEISEKSEIFDDQFSVERPDGSNFTLKIRSTKLEDSAMYFCASSERTAYQPQHFGDGTRLSIL.

This clonotype was picked up a small number of times. The chain links TRBV29-1 to TRBJ1-2, with TRBD1 as a possible D gene (5 bases). Trimming shortened V by 6 bases and J by 6 bases, and 11 bases separated the two germline ends. Germline V gives CDR1 SQVTM, CDR2 ANQGSEA. The CDR3 is 11 residues long. The CDR3 coding sequence is TGCAGCGTCGGGGGGAACGATGGCTACACCTTC. It encodes CSVGGNDGYTF.

V is TRBV29-1 and J is TRBJ1-2; weak D call: TRBD1 (5 bases). The germline V and J ends were trimmed by 7 bases and 8 bases, with 14 bases remaining between them. Germline V gene data show CDR1 as SQVTM and CDR2 as ANQGSEA. The CDR3 is 11 residues long. This CDR3 is CSAPGMWGYTF. CDR3 DNA: TGCAGCGCCCCAGGGATGTGGGGCTACACCTTC.

In its sample, this clonotype was seen a few times. The V gene is TRBV6-6, the J gene TRBJ2-2; D call uncertain. This CDR3 comprises 14 residues. The V end was cut by 8 bases, the J end by 2 bases, with 12 bases between. Germline V lookup: CDR1 MNHNY, CDR2 SVGAGI (reference sequence). The chain's CDR3 is CASVWQINTGELFF. Written as DNA, the CDR3 is TGTGCCAGCGTTTGGCAGATTAACACCGGGGAGCTGTTTTTT.

This clonotype was detected ten times or more. The chain combines TRBV10-2 with TRBJ2-5, with 9 positions matching TRBD1. The CDR3 is made up of 14 amino acids. In germline, CDR1 is WSHSY, CDR2 SAAADI. The J segment lost 9 bases and the V segment lost 2 bases, leaving 7 bases of the junction unmatched. In DNA form, the CDR3 reads TGCGCCAGCAGTGAGGGGACAGGGCGCGTGTCCCAGTACTTC. Its protein is CASSEGTGRVSQYF.

This clonotype was counted many times. The chain is built from TRBV7-9 and TRBJ2-5; no clear D. V dropped 5 bases and J dropped 5 bases, with 12 bases sitting between them. Germline V gene sequence: CDR1 SEHNR, CDR2 FQNEAQ (reference sequence). The CDR3 totals 13 residues. The CDR3 sequence is CASSPIPRETQYF. The DNA for the CDR3 is TGTGCCAGCAGCCCCATACCCAGGGAGACCCAGTACTTC.

This clonotype came up many times. This chain connects TRBV20-1 to TRBJ2-2, with a weak D call TRBD1 (6 bases). V was trimmed by 0 bases and J by 7 bases, leaving 9 bases between them. Germline V gives CDR1 DFQATT, CDR2 SNEGSKA (reference sequence). The CDR3 loop spans 13 amino acids. This CDR3 reads CSAREKGGGELFF. In nucleotides, the CDR3 is TGCAGTGCTAGAGAAAAAGGGGGCGGGGAGCTGTTTTTT.

The V and J genes are TRBV19 and TRBJ1-5; no firm D call. With 6 bases removed from V and 5 bases from J, the gap between germline ends came to 17 bases. The CDR3 loop spans 15 amino acids. Germline V gene lookup returns CDR1 LNHDA and CDR2 SQIVND (reference sequence). The CDR3 DNA follows: TGTGCCAGTAGCCTTGCCTTTGGACTCTATCAGCCCCAGCATTTT. It encodes CASSLAFGLYQPQHF.

This rearrangement joins TRBV12-3 or TRBV12-4 to TRBJ1-5, with D unresolved. The CDR3 length is 13 residues. V gave up 4 bases and J gave up 9 bases, with 13 bases separating them. CDR3 sequence: CASSSHMAGPQHF. In DNA form, the CDR3 reads TGTGCCAGCAGTTCACATATGGCAGGGCCCCAGCATTTT.

To note about this clonotype: A much larger clone is a single base away; this may be a read error. The final CDR3 position lacks the conserved phenylalanine or tryptophan, pointing to a likely read error. This chain uses TRBV27 with TRBJ2-5; 7 bases align to TRBD1. The CDR3 totals 14 residues. CDR1 and CDR2 (germline): MNHEY, SMNVEV (reference sequence). V gave up 6 bases and J gave up 8 bases; unmatched junction bases: 12. The CDR3 region is CASRIGQGVATQYL. As DNA, the CDR3 is TGTGCCAGCAGGATCGGGCAGGGGGTTGCTACCCAGTACCTC.

The chain joins TRBV5-1 to TRBJ2-6; D is possibly TRBD2 (5 bases). The germline gives CDR1 SGHRS, CDR2 YFSETQ. CDR3 length: 16 residues. The V gene lost 0 bases and the J gene lost 2 bases, with 9 bases spanning the gap. CDR3 amino acids: CASSLEAGPGANVLTF. CDR3 bases: TGCGCCAGCAGCTTGGAGGCGGGTCCTGGGGCCAACGTCCTGACTTTC.

The chain carries TRBV7-2 and TRBJ1-2; tentatively, D is TRBD1 (5 bases). V lost 0 bases and J lost 0, with 8 bases in between. The CDR3 runs to 15 residues. CDR1 is SGHTA, CDR2 FQGNSA, per germline. The CDR3 nucleotides are TGTGCCAGCAGCTTAGCCCTGACAGCTAACTATGGCTACACCTTC. Translated, it gives CASSLALTANYGYTF.

This chain uses TRBV20-1 with TRBJ2-5; 8 nucleotides agree with TRBD1. V shed 3 bases, J shed 9 bases, and the junction held 12 bases outside the gene matches. Germline V gives CDR1 DFQATT, CDR2 SNEGSKA (reference sequence). This CDR3 contains 14 residues. The CDR3 nucleotides read TGCAGTGCTAGGACGGACAGGGAAAGTCAGCCCCAGTACTTC. It specifies CSARTDRESQPQYF.

For the CDR3, the DNA is TGTGCCATCAGTGCCTTGAACAGGGGCAATGAGCAGTACTTC. Protein product: CAISALNRGNEQYF. The chain employs TRBV10-3 and TRBJ2-7, with 7 bases that match TRBD1. Trimming cost V 4 bases and J 7 bases; bases outside gene matches: 10. Per the germline V gene, CDR1 is ENHRY and CDR2 is SYGVKD. CDR3 size: 14 residues.

This clonotype was detected many times. V and J are TRBV12-3 or TRBV12-4 and TRBJ2-2; 13 bases line up with TRBD2. J lost 7 bases, V lost 6 bases, and 8 bases had no gene match. This CDR3 has 16 amino acids. The CDR3 coding sequence is TGTGCCAGCAGCCTAGGACTAGCGGGAGTAAACGGGGAGCTGTTTTTT. It specifies CASSLGLAGVNGELFF.

This clonotype has a single count. This chain links TRBV10-3 with TRBJ2-2; TRBD1 matches 8 bases. The germline V gene encodes CDR1 ENHRY and CDR2 SYGVKD. The CDR3 sequence is 15 residues long. With V trimmed by 8 bases and J by 2 bases, 7 bases remained unmatched. The CDR3 loop is CAIRGTGSNTGELFF. The CDR3 coding sequence is TGTGCCATCCGCGGGACAGGCTCTAACACCGGGGAGCTGTTTTTT.

This clonotype has a handful of counts. The chain has TRBV10-3 and TRBJ2-5; D perhaps matches TRBD1 (5 bases). Trimming pared 10 bases from V and 2 bases from J, leaving 20 bases between. Germline CDR1 reads ENHRY; CDR2 reads SYGVKD. The CDR3 has 15 residues. This CDR3 is CASHSLGEGQETQYF. CDR3 nucleotides: TGTGCCAGTCATAGTCTAGGGGAAGGTCAAGAGACCCAGTACTTC.

This clonotype was counted at least ten times. The V and J genes are TRBV9 and TRBJ1-1; D ambiguous. Trimming took 4 bases from V and 5 from J, leaving 12 bases between them. Germline assignment: CDR1 SGDLS and CDR2 YYNGEE. The CDR3 consists of 13 residues. The CDR3 protein is CASSTRDGTEAFF. CDR3 coding DNA: TGTGCCAGCAGCACAAGGGATGGTACTGAAGCTTTCTTT.

This clonotype has only a few counts. The chain employs TRBV12-3 or TRBV12-4 and TRBJ1-6, with 12 bases fitting TRBD1. The CDR3 length is 16 residues. V lost 4 bases to trimming and J lost 7 bases; unmatched junction nucleotides: 5. CDR3 residues: CASSWPGQGANSPLHF. In nucleotides, the CDR3 is TGTGCCAGCAGTTGGCCGGGACAGGGGGCCAATTCACCCCTCCACTTT.

This clonotype appeared a single time. The V gene is TRBV7-2, the J gene TRBJ1-5; D is perhaps TRBD1 (5 bases). Trimming removed 7 bases at V and 6 bases at J, with 10 bases between. The CDR3 loop spans 12 amino acids. CDR1 is SGHTA, CDR2 FQGNSA, per germline. CDR3 sequence reads: CASTRDSQPQHF. In nucleotides, the CDR3 is TGTGCCAGCACCCGTGACAGTCAGCCCCAGCATTTT.

At least ten counts were recorded for this clonotype. The genes are TRBV4-1 and TRBJ2-5, with D tentatively TRBD1 (6 bases). The germline CDR1 and CDR2 sequences are MGHRA and YSYEKL. This CDR3 contains 11 residues. The V and J ends lost 4 bases and 7 bases respectively, with 7 bases between them. The CDR3 loop is CASSLQGTQYF. CDR3 nucleotides: TGCGCCAGCAGCCTACAGGGGACCCAGTACTTC.

The chain links TRBV9 to TRBJ2-5; the D is unclear. Germline loops: CDR1 SGDLS, CDR2 YYNGEE. Between the trimmed V and J ends, which lost 0 bases and 5 bases, there was a span of 11 bases. The CDR3 length is 14 residues. The CDR3: CASSVGSAVETQYF. DNA for the CDR3: TGTGCCAGCAGCGTAGGGTCGGCGGTTGAGACCCAGTACTTC. Looking up the rest from reference TRBV9 and TRBJ2-5 gives the full variable domain: DSGVTQTPKHLITATGQRVTLRCSPRSGDLSVYWYQQSLDQGLQFLIQYYNGEERAKGNILERFSAQQFPDLHSELNLSSLELGDSALYFCASSVGSAVETQYFGPGTRLLVL.